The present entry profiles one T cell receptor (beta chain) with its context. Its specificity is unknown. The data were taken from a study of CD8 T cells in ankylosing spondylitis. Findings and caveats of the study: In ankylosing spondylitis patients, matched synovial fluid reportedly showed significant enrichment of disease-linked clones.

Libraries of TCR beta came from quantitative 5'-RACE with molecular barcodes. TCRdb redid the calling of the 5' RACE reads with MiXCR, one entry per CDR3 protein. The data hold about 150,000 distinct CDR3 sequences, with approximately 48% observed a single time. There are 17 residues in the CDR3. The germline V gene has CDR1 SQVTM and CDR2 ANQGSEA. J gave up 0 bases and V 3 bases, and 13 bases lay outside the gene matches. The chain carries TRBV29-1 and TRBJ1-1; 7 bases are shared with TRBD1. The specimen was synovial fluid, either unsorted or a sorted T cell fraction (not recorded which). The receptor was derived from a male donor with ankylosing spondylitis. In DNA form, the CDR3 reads TGCAGCGTTGAGTACTGGGAACAGGGGAGGATGAACACTGAAGCTTTCTTT. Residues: CSVEYWEQGRMNTEAFF.